One T cell receptor beta chain is described in this entry. Its antigen is still unknown. The study ran its PCR with 60 Vbeta and 13 Jbeta primers. Clones were sequenced by immunoSEQ multiplex PCR, and TCRdb holds only the in-frame ones, with some missing. The sample lists fewer than 200,000 clones; about 82% were seen once. These data belong to a study of cytomegalovirus exposure and HLA in healthy donors. Study conclusions and caveats: Accurate prediction of HLA-A and HLA-B alleles (for most subjects) was reportedly achieved from TCR beta sequences.

The germline gives CDR1 MNHNS, CDR2 SASEGT. This CDR3 has 13 residues. V was clipped by 4 bases and J by 8 bases, with 14 bases between them. The material sequenced was PBMCs. The sequence came from a young woman in good health and CMV-seronegative. The chain employs TRBV6-1 and TRBJ1-2, with TRBD1 as a possible D gene (5 bases). The CDR3 spells CASSARGGEGYTF. The CDR3 DNA is TGTGCCAGCAGTGCCCGGGGGGGGGAGGGCTACACCTTC.